Sequencing of this T cell receptor (beta chain) was carried out in a study of cytomegalovirus exposure and HLA in healthy donors. Study-level points and caveats: It has been reported that TCR beta sequences accurately predicted the HLA-A and HLA-B alleles of most subjects. Within an earlier analysis, most TCR beta V segments proved productive either about 90% or about 30% of the time.

The germline V gene has CDR1 SGHNT and CDR2 YYREEE (reference sequence). There are 14 residues in the CDR3. With 5 bases removed from V and 5 bases from J, the gap between germline ends came to 16 bases. Primers: 60 Vbeta forward and 13 Jbeta reverse. Assay used: immunoSEQ multiplex PCR; TCRdb lists only in-frame clones, some missing. The sample consists of 100,000 to 150,000 clones, about four fifths of them appearing once. About this clone itself: Its antigen is as yet unknown.

V and J are TRBV5-4 and TRBJ1-1; a possible D gene is TRBD1 (6 bases). The TCR was taken from a woman aged 35 to 49 in good health and CMV-seropositive. Sequenced input: PBMCs. The CDR3 here is CASRPQGVATEAFF. The CDR3 DNA reads TGTGCCAGCAGACCACAGGGCGTTGCGACTGAAGCTTTCTTT. Variable domain in full (rest from reference TRBV5-4 and TRBJ1-1): ETGVTQSPTHLIKTRGQQVTLRCSSQSGHNTVSWYQQALGQGPQFIFQYYREEENGRGNFPPRFSGLQFPNYSSELNVNALELDDSALYLCASRPQGVATEAFFGQGTRLTVV.